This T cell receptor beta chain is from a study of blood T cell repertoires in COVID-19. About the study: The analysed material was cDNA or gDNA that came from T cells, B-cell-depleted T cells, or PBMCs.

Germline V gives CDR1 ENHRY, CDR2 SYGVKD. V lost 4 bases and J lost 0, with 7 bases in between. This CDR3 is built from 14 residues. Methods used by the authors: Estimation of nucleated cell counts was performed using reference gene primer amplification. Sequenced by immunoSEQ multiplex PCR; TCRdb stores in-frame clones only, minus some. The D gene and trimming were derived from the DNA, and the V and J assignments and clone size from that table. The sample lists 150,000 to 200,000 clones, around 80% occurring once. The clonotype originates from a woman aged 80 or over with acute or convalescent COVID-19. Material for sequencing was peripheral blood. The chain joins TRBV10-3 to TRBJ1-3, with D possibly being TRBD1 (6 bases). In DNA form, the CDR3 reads TGTGCCATCAGTGGGACAGTCTCTGGAAACACCATATATTTT. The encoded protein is CAISGTVSGNTIYF.